This TCR beta chain was retrieved from a study of control samples from healthy donors and cancer patients. CDR1 MDHEN and CDR2 SYDVKM come from the germline V gene. CDR3 length: 15 residues. Deletions cut 3 bases from V and 1 base from J, with 13 bases between. Only in-frame clones appear in the TCRdb table, and some are missing; sequencing was by immunoSEQ multiplex PCR. The data hold approximately 76,000 clones, with roughly 84% observed a single time. This sequence was found in a man aged 60-69 years with head and neck cancer. Source material: PBMCs. This chain uses TRBV28 with TRBJ2-7, with D hard to call. CDR3 DNA sequence: TGTGCCAGCAGTTTTGTATCCGGCCTATCCTACGAGCAGTACTTC. Translation gives CASSFVSGLSYEQYF.